The clone carrying this T cell receptor (beta chain) showed up just a few times. The antigen remains undetermined. These data belong to a study of T cells after yellow fever vaccination. The wider study: Fractions low in cell number were prepared with SMART-Seq v4 Ultra Low Input.

The study made its TCR cDNA through 5'RACE template switching. That step introduced a universal primer site along with UMIs. TCRdb reprocessed the 5' RACE reads with MiXCR, giving one entry per CDR3 protein. The sample records some 68,000 distinct CDR3 sequences, over 6.5% being singletons. CDR1 is SGHRS, CDR2 YFSETQ, per germline. V was pared by 0 bases and J by 4 bases, with 5 bases of the junction left unmatched. This CDR3 spans 15 amino acids. Regarding the study as a whole: Boosting was followed by the reappearance of most primary-vaccination clones (under 97% CD4, about 90% CD8). Clonotype sharing between CD4 and CD8 compartments was small.

The source was CD8+ T cells sorted from PBMCs, collected more than 40 days after the first yellow fever vaccination. The clonotype originates from a man aged 18 to 30 who received the YFV17D yellow fever vaccine. This chain links TRBV5-1 with TRBJ2-7, with 9 bases that match TRBD1. The CDR3 DNA sequence: TGCGCCAGCAGCTTGGTCGGGACAGGGAGGTACGAGCAGTACTTC. Amino acids: CASSLVGTGRYEQYF.